This entry lists 26 T cell receptor beta chains sequenced from one sample in a study of blood T cells in healthy people across ages (dated by TCRdb to about 2015). Receptors were amplified or captured by 5' RACE. This sample was sequenced with an Illumina HiSeq 2500. A second PCR of about 7 to 12 cycles was run with a J-beta primer mix and a sample-barcoded 5' primer. The public reads were run again by TCRdb, first through fastp at Q25 and then through MiXCR, and only productive beta chains were kept. Duplicate CDR3 protein sequences are folded into a single record with the most common DNA and genes. This sample holds about 900,000 distinct CDR3 sequences; roughly 52% were observed only once. The ten largest clonotypes hold roughly an eighth of the sample. The sample was blood. All receptors come from a young man in good health.

The chain combines TRBV9 with TRBJ2-7; D is possibly TRBD1 (6 bases). The J call may be faulty, since TRBJ2-5 better matches the DNA end. The CDR3 contains 14 residues. Germline CDR1 reads SGDLS; CDR2 reads YYNGEE. The CDR3, as DNA: TGTGCCAGCAGCGTAACCTGGACAGTTGAGACCCAGTACTTC. Residues: CASSVTWTVETQYF.

The gene calls are TRBV6-6 and TRBJ2-1, with 8 bases lining up with TRBD2. Germline CDR1 is MNHNY and CDR2 is SVGAGI (reference sequence). V dropped 2 bases and J dropped 10; count of bases not matched to a gene: 13. The CDR3 is 16 amino acids. The CDR3 loop reads CASSYRRGAETYEQFF. As DNA, the CDR3 is TGTGCCAGCAGTTACAGGCGGGGGGCTGAGACCTACGAGCAGTTCTTC.

The chain recombines TRBV3-1 with TRBJ2-1; D is uncertain. Trimming took off 4 bases at V and 5 bases at J, with 9 bases between the two ends. The CDR3 contains 13 residues. Germline V lookup: CDR1 LGHDT, CDR2 YNNKEL (reference sequence). In nucleotides, the CDR3 is TGTGCCAGCAGCCCTCGATTAAACAATGAGCAGTTCTTC. Encoded protein: CASSPRLNNEQFF.

The chain is built from TRBV7-9 and TRBJ1-2, with D maybe TRBD1 (5 bases). This CDR3 is built from 13 residues. V lost 1 base, J lost 6 bases, and 9 bases lay in between. The germline CDR1 and CDR2 sequences are SEHNR and FQNEAQ (reference sequence). CDR3: CASSLVGVHGYTF. The CDR3 DNA reads TGTGCCAGCAGCTTAGTAGGGGTACATGGCTACACCTTC. Based on the CDR3 plus reference TRBV7-9 and TRBJ1-2, the full variable domain is DTGVSQNPRHKITKRGQNVTFRCDPISEHNRLYWYRQTLGQGPEFLTYFQNEAQLEKSRLLSDRFSAERPKGSFSTLEIQRTEQGDSAMYLCASSLVGVHGYTFGSGTRLTVV.

This clonotype has at least ten counts. V and J are TRBV7-9 and TRBJ2-1, with D hard to call. From germline, CDR1 is SEHNR and CDR2 FQNEAQ (reference sequence). The CDR3 is made up of 12 amino acids. Trimming removed 2 bases from V and 8 bases from J, with 7 bases in between. The chain's CDR3 is CASSLRVDEQFF. The CDR3 DNA is TGTGCCAGCAGCTTAAGGGTCGATGAGCAGTTCTTC.

The genes are TRBV6-5 and TRBJ1-1; 8 positions agree with TRBD1. Germline CDR1 and CDR2: MNHEY and SVGAGI. The V segment lost 2 bases and the J segment 1 base; nucleotides outside the gene matches: 3. The CDR3 extends over 15 amino acids. The CDR3 nucleotides read TGTGCCAGCAGTTACCGCGACAGGGGGAACACTGAAGCTTTCTTT. The encoded protein is CASSYRDRGNTEAFF.

About this clonotype itself: One end of the junction is discordant with germline, which a read error may explain. This chain uses TRBV5-1 with TRBJ2-7; perhaps TRBD1 as D (6 bases). This CDR3 contains 14 residues. Per germline, CDR1 SGHRS and CDR2 YFSETQ. For the CDR3, the DNA is TGCGCCAGCAGCGGACGGGACACTTCCTACAAGCAGTACTTC. Residues: CASSGRDTSYKQYF.

This clonotype was detected ten times or more. The V gene is TRBV5-1, the J gene TRBJ2-1; TRBD2 matches at 8 bases. With V trimmed by 2 bases and J by 8 bases, 9 bases remained unmatched. CDR1 SGHRS and CDR2 YFSETQ come from the germline V gene. The CDR3 length is 15 residues. The DNA of the CDR3 is TGCGCCAGCAGCTTCAAAAGCGGGGGCACCGATGAGCAGTTCTTC. It yields the protein CASSFKSGGTDEQFF.

This chain links TRBV29-1 with TRBJ2-3, with TRBD1 matching 10 bases. The CDR3 spans 16 residues. Germline-derived CDR1 and CDR2 are SQVTM and ANQGSEA. Trimming took 6 bases from V and 0 from J; bases not matched to a gene: 9. This CDR3 is CSVLGDRGFSTDTQYF. CDR3 sequence (DNA): TGCAGCGTCCTAGGGGACAGGGGATTTAGCACAGATACGCAGTATTTT.

The chain uses TRBV20-1 and TRBJ2-3, with 8 bases fitting TRBD2. From germline, CDR1 is DFQATT and CDR2 SNEGSKA (reference sequence). The length of the CDR3 is 10 residues. The CDR3 nucleotides are TGCAGAGCGGGGGCAGATACGCAGTATTTT. Its translation is CRAGADTQYF.

This CDR3 reads CASSLEATRNTGELFF. DNA for the CDR3: TGCGCCAGCAGCTTGGAGGCGACTAGAAACACCGGGGAGCTGTTTTTT. The chain links TRBV5-1 to TRBJ2-2; D perhaps matches TRBD2 (6 bases). Deletions cut 0 bases from V and 2 bases from J, with 11 bases between. This CDR3 spans 16 amino acids. The germline V gene encodes CDR1 SGHRS and CDR2 YFSETQ.

J is TRBJ2-1 and V is TRBV5-1; D is undetermined. Trimming pared 4 bases from V and 0 bases from J, leaving 14 bases between. The germline CDR1 and CDR2 sequences are SGHRS and YFSETQ. The CDR3 spans 16 residues. This chain's CDR3 is CASSPAGSSSYNEQFF. For the CDR3, the DNA is TGCGCCAGCAGCCCGGCTGGATCCAGCTCCTACAATGAGCAGTTCTTC.

This clonotype turned up a few times. The rearrangement joins TRBV5-1 to TRBJ1-1, with a weak D call TRBD1 (5 bases). Germline V CDR1 and CDR2: SGHRS, YFSETQ. The CDR3 contains 16 residues. V dropped 0 bases and J dropped 1 base, with 13 bases sitting between them. The CDR3 region has the DNA TGCGCCAGCAGCTTGGCCACATACGGACAGAACACTGAAGCTTTCTTT. It yields the protein CASSLATYGQNTEAFF.

This clonotype was counted a single time. A read error may produce the germline difference seen at one junction end. The chain carries TRBV6-2 or TRBV6-3 and TRBJ2-7; D unresolved. This CDR3 contains 14 residues. Germline V gives CDR1 MNHEY, CDR2 SVGEGT. CDR3 coding DNA: TGTGCCGGCAGTTACAACTACCGTACCTACGAGCAGTACTTC. Protein product: CAGSYNYRTYEQYF.

The V and J genes are TRBV30 and TRBJ1-2; D call uncertain. V lost 1 base to trimming and J lost 2 bases, with 8 bases between them. The CDR3 is made up of 13 amino acids. CDR1 and CDR2 from the germline V gene are GTSNPN and SVGIG (reference sequence). In DNA, the CDR3 is TGTGCCTGGAGTGGACACGGAAACTATGGCTACACCTTC. The encoded protein is CAWSGHGNYGYTF.

This clonotype was observed a handful of times. This rearrangement joins TRBV28 to TRBJ1-5; TRBD1 is a possible D gene (6 bases). The CDR3 runs 14 residues. The germline V gene has CDR1 MDHEN and CDR2 SYDVKM. The V end lost 3 bases, the J end lost 7 bases, and 13 bases lay between the germline ends. The CDR3 nucleotides read TGTGCCAGCAGTTTGCGGGGGCTGGGGCAGCCCCAGCATTTT. This encodes CASSLRGLGQPQHF.

This chain uses TRBV5-6 with TRBJ2-3; D not certain. Germline lookup yields CDR1 SGHDT and CDR2 YYEEEE. Trimming shortened V by 3 bases and J by 1 base, and 12 bases separated the two germline ends. This CDR3 is built from 15 residues. The CDR3 protein is CASSSSRVGTDTQYF. CDR3 in DNA: TGTGCCAGCAGCTCGAGCCGGGTGGGCACAGATACGCAGTATTTT.

The chain joins TRBV27 to TRBJ2-7; 10 nucleotides match TRBD2. Unmatched junction bases numbered 7, after V lost 5 bases and J lost 0 bases. The germline CDR1 and CDR2 sequences are MNHEY and SMNVEV (reference sequence). There are 16 residues in the CDR3. The CDR3 coding sequence is TGTGCCAGCAGTCCCGGACTAGCGGCGAGCTCCTACGAGCAGTACTTC. Translated, it gives CASSPGLAASSYEQYF.

This clonotype turned up a few times. V gene TRBV20-1 combines with J gene TRBJ2-3, with a possible D match to TRBD1 (5 bases). From germline, CDR1 is DFQATT and CDR2 SNEGSKA (reference sequence). V lost 2 bases and J lost 3, with 9 bases in between. There are 13 residues in the CDR3. The DNA for the CDR3 is TGCAGTGCTAGATTCCAGGGAACAGATACGCAGTATTTT. It translates to CSARFQGTDTQYF.

This clonotype was detected only once. The J gene is TRBJ2-7, the V gene TRBV7-8; 7 bases align to TRBD1. Unmatched junction bases numbered 9, after V lost 5 bases and J lost 2 bases. Germline loops: CDR1 SGHVS, CDR2 FQNEAQ. This CDR3 contains 15 residues. For the CDR3, the DNA is TGTGCCAGCAGCAAGGAACAGGGGCCGGCCTACGAGCAGTACTTC. Protein product: CASSKEQGPAYEQYF.

The gene calls are TRBV5-1 and TRBJ1-1, with no clear D. Looked up from germline, CDR1 is SGHRS and CDR2 is YFSETQ. The germline V and J ends were trimmed by 1 base and 1 base, with 8 bases remaining between them. The CDR3 extends over 14 amino acids. The DNA of the CDR3 is TGCGCCAGCAGCTTGTACTTCGGGAACACTGAAGCTTTCTTT. Translating gives CASSLYFGNTEAFF.

This clonotype was picked up a small number of times. DNA for the CDR3: TGCGCCAGCAGCCACGGGACTAGCGGGGGTCTATTCAATGAGCAGTTCTTC. Its translation: CASSHGTSGGLFNEQFF. This chain uses TRBV4-1 with TRBJ2-1, with 14 bases lining up with TRBD2. Germline V gene lookup returns CDR1 MGHRA and CDR2 YSYEKL. V was clipped by 3 bases and J by 6 bases; unmatched bases: 7. This CDR3 has 17 amino acids.

The chain joins TRBV9 to TRBJ2-4; 10 nucleotides line up with TRBD2. Gene TRBJ2-7 matches the end of the DNA better, so the J call may be wrong. The CDR3 totals 15 residues. The germline gives CDR1 SGDLS, CDR2 YYNGEE. CDR3 region: CASSVDPSGRYEQYF. As DNA, the CDR3 is TGTGCCAGCAGCGTAGATCCTAGCGGGAGATACGAGCAGTACTTC.

The chain uses TRBV12-3 or TRBV12-4 and TRBJ2-1, with 8 bases fitting TRBD2. The V gene end was trimmed by 10 bases and the J gene end by 5 bases; junction bases not matched to a gene: 10. There are 14 residues in the CDR3. CDR3 sequence (DNA): TGTGCCACTATAGCGGGGAGGACTAACAATGAGCAGTTCTTC. Translating it yields CATIAGRTNNEQFF.

This chain links TRBV7-9 with TRBJ2-1, with TRBD1 matching 9 bases. Unmatched junction bases numbered 13, after V lost 5 bases and J lost 8 bases. Germline loops: CDR1 SEHNR, CDR2 FQNEAQ (reference sequence). The CDR3 covers 16 residues. CDR3 DNA sequence: TGTGCCAGCAGCCCTGGGACAGGGCGCTTGGGCGATGAGCAGTTCTTC. Protein: CASSPGTGRLGDEQFF.

The V and J genes are TRBV5-6 and TRBJ1-5, with D uncertain. V was pared by 1 base and J by 3 bases, with 14 bases between. CDR1 is SGHDT and CDR2 is YYEEEE in the germline V gene. The CDR3 sequence is 16 residues long. DNA of the CDR3: TGTGCCAGCAGCTTGATCCGAGGCAGCCCCAATCAGCCCCAGCATTTT. It codes for CASSLIRGSPNQPQHF.